This T cell receptor beta chain was obtained from a study of early stage breast cancer tumors. Study conclusions and caveats: Enriched TCRB sequences shared across patients were mostly commonly generated sequences. Unsorted bulk genomic DNA sequencing lacked pairing and functional marker data. Blood repertoires resembled normal breast more than tumor.

With respect to this clone: Its antigen is not known.

Produced via immunoSEQ multiplex PCR; TCRdb's table is partial and in-frame only. The sample includes 25,000 to 35,000 clones, approximately 80% seen only once; the top ten take roughly 13%. The sample taken for sequencing was blood. The source is a person in their sixties with breast cancer.

The DNA for the CDR3 is TGTGCCAGCAGCAAAACCGGGACAAGTCTCGTCTATGGCTACACCTTC. It encodes CASSKTGTSLVYGYTF. The V gene is TRBV25-1, the J gene TRBJ1-2, with a weak D call TRBD1 (6 bases). Germline assignment: CDR1 MGHDK and CDR2 SYGVNS. This CDR3 comprises 16 residues. Deletions cut 6 bases from V and 4 bases from J, with 21 bases between.